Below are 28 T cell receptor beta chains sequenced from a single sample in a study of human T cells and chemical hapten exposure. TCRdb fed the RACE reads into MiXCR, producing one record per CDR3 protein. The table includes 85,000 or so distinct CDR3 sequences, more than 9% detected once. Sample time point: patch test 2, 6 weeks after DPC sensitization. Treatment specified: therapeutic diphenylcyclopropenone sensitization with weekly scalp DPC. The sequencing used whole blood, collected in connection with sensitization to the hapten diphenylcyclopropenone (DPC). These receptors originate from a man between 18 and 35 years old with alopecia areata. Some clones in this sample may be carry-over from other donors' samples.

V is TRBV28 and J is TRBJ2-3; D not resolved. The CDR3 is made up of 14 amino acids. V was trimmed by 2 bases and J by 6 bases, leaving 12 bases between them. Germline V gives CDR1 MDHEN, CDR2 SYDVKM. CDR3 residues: CASSLIVGYDTQYF. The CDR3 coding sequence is TGTGCCAGCAGTTTAATCGTAGGGTACGATACGCAGTATTTT.

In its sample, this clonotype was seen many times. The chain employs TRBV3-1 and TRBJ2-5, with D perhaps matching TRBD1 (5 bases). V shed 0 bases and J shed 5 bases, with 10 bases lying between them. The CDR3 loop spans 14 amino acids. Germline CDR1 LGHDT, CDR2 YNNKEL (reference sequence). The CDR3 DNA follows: TGTGCCAGCAGCCAAGACCAGGGTGAGGAGACCCAGTACTTC. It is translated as CASSQDQGEETQYF.

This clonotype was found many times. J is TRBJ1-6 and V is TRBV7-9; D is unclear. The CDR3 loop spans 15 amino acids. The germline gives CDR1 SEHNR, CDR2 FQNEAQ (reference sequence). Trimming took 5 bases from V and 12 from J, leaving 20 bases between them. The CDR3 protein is CASSPTSVLGGPLHF. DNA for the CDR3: TGTGCCAGCAGCCCCACTAGCGTCTTGGGTGGACCCCTCCACTTT. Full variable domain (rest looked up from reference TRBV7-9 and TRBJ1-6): DTGVSQNPRHKITKRGQNVTFRCDPISEHNRLYWYRQTLGQGPEFLTYFQNEAQLEKSRLLSDRFSAERPKGSFSTLEIQRTEQGDSAMYLCASSPTSVLGGPLHFGNGTRLTVT.

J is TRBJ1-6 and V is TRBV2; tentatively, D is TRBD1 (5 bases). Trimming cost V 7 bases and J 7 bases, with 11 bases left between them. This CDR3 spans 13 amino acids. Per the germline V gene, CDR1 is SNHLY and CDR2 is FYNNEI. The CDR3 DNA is TGTGCCAGCACTCTGAGGGACAATTCACCCCTCCACTTT. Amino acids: CASTLRDNSPLHF.

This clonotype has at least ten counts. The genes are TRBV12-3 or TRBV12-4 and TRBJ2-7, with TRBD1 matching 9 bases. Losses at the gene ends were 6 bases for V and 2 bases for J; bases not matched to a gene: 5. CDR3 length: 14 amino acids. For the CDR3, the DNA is TGTGCCAGCAGCTACGGGACAGGGACCTACGAGCAGTACTTC. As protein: CASSYGTGTYEQYF.

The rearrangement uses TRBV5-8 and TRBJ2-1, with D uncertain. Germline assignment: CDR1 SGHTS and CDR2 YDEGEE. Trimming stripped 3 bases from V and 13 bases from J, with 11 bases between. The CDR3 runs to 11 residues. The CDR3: CASSWPLGQFF. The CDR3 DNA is TGTGCCAGCAGCTGGCCCCTCGGCCAGTTCTTC.

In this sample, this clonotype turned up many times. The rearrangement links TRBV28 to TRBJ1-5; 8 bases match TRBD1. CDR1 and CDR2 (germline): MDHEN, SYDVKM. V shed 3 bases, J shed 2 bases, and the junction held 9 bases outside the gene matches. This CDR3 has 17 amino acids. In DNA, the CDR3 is TGTGCCAGCAGTTTTGACCGACAGGGGCATCGCAATCAGCCCCAGCATTTT. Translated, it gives CASSFDRQGHRNQPQHF.

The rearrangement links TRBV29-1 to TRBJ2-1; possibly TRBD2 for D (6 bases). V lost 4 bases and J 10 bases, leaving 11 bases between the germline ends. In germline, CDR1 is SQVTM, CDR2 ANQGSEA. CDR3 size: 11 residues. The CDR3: CSVGDREEQFF. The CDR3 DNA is TGCAGCGTTGGAGACCGGGAGGAGCAGTTCTTC.

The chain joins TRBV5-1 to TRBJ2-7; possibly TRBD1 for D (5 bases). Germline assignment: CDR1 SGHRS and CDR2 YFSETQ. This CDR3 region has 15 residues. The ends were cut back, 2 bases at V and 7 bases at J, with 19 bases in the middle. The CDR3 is CASSLRGEVWREQYF. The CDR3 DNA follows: TGCGCCAGCAGCTTAAGGGGTGAGGTGTGGCGAGAGCAGTACTTC. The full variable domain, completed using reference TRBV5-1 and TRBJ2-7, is KAGVTQTPRYLIKTRGQQVTLSCSPISGHRSVSWYQQTPGQGLQFLFEYFSETQRNKGNFPGRFSGRQFSNSRSEMNVSTLELGDSALYLCASSLRGEVWREQYFGPGTRLTVT.

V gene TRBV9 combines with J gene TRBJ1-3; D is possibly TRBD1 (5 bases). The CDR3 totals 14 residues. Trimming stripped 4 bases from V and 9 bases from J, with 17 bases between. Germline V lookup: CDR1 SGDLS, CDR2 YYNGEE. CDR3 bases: TGTGCCAGCAGCCCAGGGACGGCGGCCGTCACCATATATTTT. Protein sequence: CASSPGTAAVTIYF.

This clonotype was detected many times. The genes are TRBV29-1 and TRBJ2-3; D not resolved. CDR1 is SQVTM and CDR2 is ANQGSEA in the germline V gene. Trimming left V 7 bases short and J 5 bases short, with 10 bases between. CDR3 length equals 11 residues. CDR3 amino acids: CSGAPEDTQYF. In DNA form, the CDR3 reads TGCAGCGGGGCCCCAGAAGATACGCAGTATTTT.

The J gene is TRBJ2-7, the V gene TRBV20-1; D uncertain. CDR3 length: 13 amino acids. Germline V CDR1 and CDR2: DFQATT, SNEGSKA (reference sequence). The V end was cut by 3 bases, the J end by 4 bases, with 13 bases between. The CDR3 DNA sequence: TGCAGTGCTAGTGGTCGTAGGGATTACGAGCAGTACTTC. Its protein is CSASGRRDYEQYF.

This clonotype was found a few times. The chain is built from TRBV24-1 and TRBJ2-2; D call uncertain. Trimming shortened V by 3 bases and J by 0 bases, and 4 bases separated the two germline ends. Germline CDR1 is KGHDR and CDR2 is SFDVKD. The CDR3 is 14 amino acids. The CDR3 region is CATSDISNTGELFF. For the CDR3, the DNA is TGTGCCACCAGTGATATATCGAACACCGGGGAGCTGTTTTTT.

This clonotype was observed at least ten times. The CDR3 sequence: CASSSPGHTGELFF. The CDR3 DNA reads as TGTGCCAGCAGTTCGCCGGGCCACACCGGGGAGCTGTTTTTT. The chain employs TRBV7-9 and TRBJ2-2; D is uncertain. Germline assignment: CDR1 SEHNR and CDR2 FQNEAQ (reference sequence). V dropped 6 bases and J dropped 3 bases, with 11 bases sitting between them. The length of the CDR3 is 14 residues.

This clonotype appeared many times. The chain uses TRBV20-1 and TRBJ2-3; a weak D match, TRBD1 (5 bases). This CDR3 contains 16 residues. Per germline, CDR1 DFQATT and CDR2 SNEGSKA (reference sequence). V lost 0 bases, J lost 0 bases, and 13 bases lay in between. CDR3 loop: CSARDRIRGSTDTQYF. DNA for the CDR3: TGCAGTGCTAGAGATAGAATTAGGGGAAGCACAGATACGCAGTATTTT.

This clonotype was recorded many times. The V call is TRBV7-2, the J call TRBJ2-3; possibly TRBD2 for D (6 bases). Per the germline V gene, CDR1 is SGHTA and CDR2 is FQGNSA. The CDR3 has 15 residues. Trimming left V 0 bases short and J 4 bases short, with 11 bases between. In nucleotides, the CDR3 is TGTGCCAGCAGCTTAGCTGCGGGGTACGCAGATACGCAGTATTTT. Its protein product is CASSLAAGYADTQYF.

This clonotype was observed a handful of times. The CDR3 is CASSPTGANSPLHF. DNA of the CDR3: TGTGCCAGCTCACCAACGGGTGCTAATTCACCCCTCCACTTT. The chain carries TRBV18 and TRBJ1-6; D unresolved. Germline loops: CDR1 KGHSH, CDR2 LQKENI. Trimming shortened V by 2 bases and J by 6 bases, and 8 bases separated the two germline ends. The CDR3 covers 14 residues.

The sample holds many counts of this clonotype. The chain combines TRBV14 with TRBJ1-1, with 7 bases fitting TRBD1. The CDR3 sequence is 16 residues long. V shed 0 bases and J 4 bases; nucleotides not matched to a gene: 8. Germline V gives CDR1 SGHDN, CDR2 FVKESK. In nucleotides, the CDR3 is TGTGCCAGCAGCCAAGATGGGGAGACAGGGCCCACTGAAGCTTTCTTT. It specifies CASSQDGETGPTEAFF.

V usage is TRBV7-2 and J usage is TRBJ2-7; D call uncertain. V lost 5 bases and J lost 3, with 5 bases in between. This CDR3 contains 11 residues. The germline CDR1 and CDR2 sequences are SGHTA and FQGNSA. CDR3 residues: CASSLHYEQYF. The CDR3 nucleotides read TGTGCCAGCAGCCTACACTACGAGCAGTACTTC.

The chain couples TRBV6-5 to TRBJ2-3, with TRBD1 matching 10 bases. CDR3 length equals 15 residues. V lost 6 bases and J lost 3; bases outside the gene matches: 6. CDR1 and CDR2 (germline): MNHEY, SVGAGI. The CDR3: CASSPGTGDTDTQYF. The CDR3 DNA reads TGTGCCAGCAGCCCAGGGACAGGGGATACAGATACGCAGTATTTT.

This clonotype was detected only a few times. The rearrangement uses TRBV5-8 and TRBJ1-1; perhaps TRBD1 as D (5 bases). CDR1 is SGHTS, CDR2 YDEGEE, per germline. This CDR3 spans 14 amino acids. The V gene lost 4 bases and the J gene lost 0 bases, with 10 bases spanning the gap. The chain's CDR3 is CASSQGLLNTEAFF. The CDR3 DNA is TGTGCCAGCAGCCAGGGACTGCTGAACACTGAAGCTTTCTTT.

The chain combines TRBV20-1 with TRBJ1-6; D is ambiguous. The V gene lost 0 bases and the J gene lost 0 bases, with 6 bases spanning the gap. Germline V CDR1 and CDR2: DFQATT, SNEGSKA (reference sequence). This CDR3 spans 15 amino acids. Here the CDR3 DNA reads TGCAGTGCTAGAGATGCCGGCTCCTATAATTCACCCCTCCACTTT. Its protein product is CSARDAGSYNSPLHF.

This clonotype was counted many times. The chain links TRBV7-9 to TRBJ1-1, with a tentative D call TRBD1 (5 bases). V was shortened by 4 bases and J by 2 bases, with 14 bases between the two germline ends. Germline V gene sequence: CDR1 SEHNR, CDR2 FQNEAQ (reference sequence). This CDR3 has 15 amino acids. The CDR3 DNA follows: TGTGCCAGCAGCTCAACCGGGGCATTCAACACTGAAGCTTTCTTT. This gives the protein CASSSTGAFNTEAFF.

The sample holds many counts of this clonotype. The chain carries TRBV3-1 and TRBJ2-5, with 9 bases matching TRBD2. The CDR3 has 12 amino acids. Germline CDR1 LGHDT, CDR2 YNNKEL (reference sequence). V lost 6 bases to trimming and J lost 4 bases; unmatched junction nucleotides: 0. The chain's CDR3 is CASRGLAETQYF. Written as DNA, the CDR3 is TGTGCCAGCAGGGGACTAGCAGAGACCCAGTACTTC.

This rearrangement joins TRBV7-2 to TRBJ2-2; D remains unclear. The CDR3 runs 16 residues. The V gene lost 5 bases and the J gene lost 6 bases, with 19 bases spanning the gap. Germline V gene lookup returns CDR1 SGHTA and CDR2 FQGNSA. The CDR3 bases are TGTGCCAGCAGCGACGGGCCCGACTCGATGGCCGGGGAGCTGTTTTTT. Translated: CASSDGPDSMAGELFF.

Written as DNA, the CDR3 is TGTGCAAGTCGCCCAAAACCCTGGGACTCTGAGAGTCGAGTC. Protein sequence: CASRPKPWDSESRV. This sequence joins TRBV12-2 and TRBJ2-7; whether TRBD2, the table's D call, matches the DNA was not checked. TRBV12-2 is marked as a pseudogene. The CDR3 spans 14 residues.

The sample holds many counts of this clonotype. The CDR3 region has the DNA TGTGCCAGCAGCTACTCTAGCGGACCCTACGAGCAGTACTTC. Residues: CASSYSSGPYEQYF. The chain couples TRBV28 to TRBJ2-7, with 7 bases identical to TRBD2. Germline V lookup: CDR1 MDHEN, CDR2 SYDVKM. The CDR3 length is 14 residues. V shed 6 bases and J 2 bases; nucleotides not matched to a gene: 7.

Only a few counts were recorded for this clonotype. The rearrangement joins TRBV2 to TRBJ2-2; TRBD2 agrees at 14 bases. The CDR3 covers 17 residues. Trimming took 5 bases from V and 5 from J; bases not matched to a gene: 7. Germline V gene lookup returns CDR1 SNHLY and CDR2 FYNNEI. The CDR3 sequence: CASSPTSGGAITGELFF. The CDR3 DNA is TGTGCCAGCAGTCCGACTAGCGGGGGGGCCATAACCGGGGAGCTGTTTTTT. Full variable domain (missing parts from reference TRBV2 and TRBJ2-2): EPEVTQTPSHQVTQMGQEVILRCVPISNHLYFYWYRQILGQKVEFLVSFYNNEISEKSEIFDDQFSVERPDGSNFTLKIRSTKLEDSAMYFCASSPTSGGAITGELFFGEGSRLTVL.